This T cell receptor (beta chain) was sequenced during a study of response to subunit inactivated influenza vaccine. Details on this clonotype: Its specificity is unknown.

Regarding the study as a whole: Authors suggested that a seasonal influenza vaccination recruits few new T cells each time.

Per the germline V gene, CDR1 is SGHVS and CDR2 is FNYEAQ. The CDR3 spans 14 residues. V was pared by 1 base and J by 4 bases, with 4 bases of the junction left unmatched. Each CDR3 protein is one row after TCRdb ran MiXCR on the RT-PCR reads. The sample shows 700,000 to 900,000 distinct CDR3 sequences, roughly 20% of them seen only once. V is TRBV7-6 and J is TRBJ2-7; 7 bases are a match to TRBD1. The source is a man aged 50-59 years who received an inactivated influenza vaccine. Sequencing was performed on PBMCs from blood, taken 5 days after vaccination. CDR3 nucleotides: TGTGCCAGCAGCTTAGAGTTACAGGGGTACGAGCAGTACTTC. Translated: CASSLELQGYEQYF.